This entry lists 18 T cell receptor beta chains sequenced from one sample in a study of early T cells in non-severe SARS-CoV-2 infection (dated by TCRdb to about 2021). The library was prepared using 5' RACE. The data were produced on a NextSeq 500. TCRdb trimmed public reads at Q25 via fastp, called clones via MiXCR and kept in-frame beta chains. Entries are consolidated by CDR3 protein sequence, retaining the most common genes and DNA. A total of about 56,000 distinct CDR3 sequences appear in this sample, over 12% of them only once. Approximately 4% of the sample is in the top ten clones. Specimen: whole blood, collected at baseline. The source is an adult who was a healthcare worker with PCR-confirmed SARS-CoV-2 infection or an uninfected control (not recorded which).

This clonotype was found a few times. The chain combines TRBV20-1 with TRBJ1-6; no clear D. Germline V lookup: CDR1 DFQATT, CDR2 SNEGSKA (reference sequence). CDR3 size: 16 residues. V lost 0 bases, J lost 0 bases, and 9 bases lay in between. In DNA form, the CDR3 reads TGCAGTGCTAGAGAGACTCAAGGCTCCTATAATTCACCCCTCCACTTT. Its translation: CSARETQGSYNSPLHF.

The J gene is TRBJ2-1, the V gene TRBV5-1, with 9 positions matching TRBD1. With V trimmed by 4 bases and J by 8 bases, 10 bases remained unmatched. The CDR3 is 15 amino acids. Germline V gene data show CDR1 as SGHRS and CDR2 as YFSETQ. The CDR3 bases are TGCGCCAGCAGCCTGGCAACGGACAGGGGCGATGAGCAGTTCTTC. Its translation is CASSLATDRGDEQFF. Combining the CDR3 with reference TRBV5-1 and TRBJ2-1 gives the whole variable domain KAGVTQTPRYLIKTRGQQVTLSCSPISGHRSVSWYQQTPGQGLQFLFEYFSETQRNKGNFPGRFSGRQFSNSRSEMNVSTLELGDSALYLCASSLATDRGDEQFFGPGTRLTVL.

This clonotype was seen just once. The CDR3 DNA sequence: TGTGCCAGCTCACCTAATGTAGTCTCTGGAAACACCATATATTTT. It is translated as CASSPNVVSGNTIYF. The V gene is TRBV18, the J gene TRBJ1-3; D uncertain. The germline CDR1 and CDR2 sequences are KGHSH and LQKENI. Between the trimmed V and J ends, which lost 3 bases and 0 bases, there was a span of 9 bases. The CDR3 is 15 residues long.

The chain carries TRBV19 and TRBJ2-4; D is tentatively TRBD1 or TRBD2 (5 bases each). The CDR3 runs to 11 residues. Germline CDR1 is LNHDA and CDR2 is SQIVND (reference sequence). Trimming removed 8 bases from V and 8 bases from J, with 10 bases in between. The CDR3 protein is CASLLGDIQYF. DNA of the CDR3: TGTGCCAGTCTCCTGGGGGACATTCAGTACTTC. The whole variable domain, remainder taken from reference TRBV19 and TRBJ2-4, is DGGITQSPKYLFRKEGQNVTLSCEQNLNHDAMYWYRQDPGQGLRLIYYSQIVNDFQKGDIAEGYSVSREKKESFPLTVTSAQKNPTAFYLCASLLGDIQYFGAGTRLSVL.

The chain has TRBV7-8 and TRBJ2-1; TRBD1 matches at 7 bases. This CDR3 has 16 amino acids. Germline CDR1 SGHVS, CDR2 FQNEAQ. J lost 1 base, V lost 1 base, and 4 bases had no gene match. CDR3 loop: CASSLGTGPSYNEQFF. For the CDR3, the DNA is TGTGCCAGCAGCTTAGGGACAGGCCCTTCCTACAATGAGCAGTTCTTC. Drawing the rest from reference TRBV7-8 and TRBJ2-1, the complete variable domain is GAGVSQSPRYKVAKRGQDVALRCDPISGHVSLFWYQQALGQGPEFLTYFQNEAQLDKSGLPSDRFFAERPEGSVSTLKIQRTQQEDSAVYLCASSLGTGPSYNEQFFGPGTRLTVL.

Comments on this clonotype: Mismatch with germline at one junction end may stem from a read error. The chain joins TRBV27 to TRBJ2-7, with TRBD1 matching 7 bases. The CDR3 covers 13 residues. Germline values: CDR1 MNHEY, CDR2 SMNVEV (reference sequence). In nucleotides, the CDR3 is TGTGTCAGCGGCCCGGGACAGACCTACGAGCAGTACTTC. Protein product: CVSGPGQTYEQYF.

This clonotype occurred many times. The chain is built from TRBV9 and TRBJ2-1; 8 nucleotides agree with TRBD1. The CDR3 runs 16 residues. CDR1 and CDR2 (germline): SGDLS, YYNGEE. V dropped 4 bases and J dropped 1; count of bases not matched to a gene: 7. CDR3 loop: CASSTRRDRSYNEQFF. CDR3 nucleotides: TGTGCCAGCAGCACACGCCGGGACAGGTCCTACAATGAGCAGTTCTTC.

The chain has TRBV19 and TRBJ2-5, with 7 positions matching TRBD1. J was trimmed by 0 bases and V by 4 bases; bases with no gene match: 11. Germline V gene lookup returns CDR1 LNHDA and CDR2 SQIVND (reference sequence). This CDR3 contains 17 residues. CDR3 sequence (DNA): TGTGCCAGTAGTAGGTACCGGGACAGCAGAGACCAAGAGACCCAGTACTTC. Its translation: CASSRYRDSRDQETQYF.

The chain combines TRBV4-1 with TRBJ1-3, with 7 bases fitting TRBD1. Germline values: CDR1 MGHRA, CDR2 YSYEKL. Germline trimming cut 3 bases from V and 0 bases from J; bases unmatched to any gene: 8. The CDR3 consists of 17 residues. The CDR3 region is CASSQRTGTFSGNTIYF. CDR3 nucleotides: TGCGCCAGCAGCCAGCGGACAGGCACCTTCTCTGGAAACACCATATATTTT.

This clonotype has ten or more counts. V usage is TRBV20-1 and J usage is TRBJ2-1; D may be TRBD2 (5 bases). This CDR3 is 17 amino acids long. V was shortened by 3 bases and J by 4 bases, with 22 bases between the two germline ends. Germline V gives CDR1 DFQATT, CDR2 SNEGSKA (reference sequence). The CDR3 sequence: CSARAVLESAKYNEQFF. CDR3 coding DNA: TGCAGTGCTAGGGCCGTACTAGAAAGTGCTAAATACAATGAGCAGTTCTTC.

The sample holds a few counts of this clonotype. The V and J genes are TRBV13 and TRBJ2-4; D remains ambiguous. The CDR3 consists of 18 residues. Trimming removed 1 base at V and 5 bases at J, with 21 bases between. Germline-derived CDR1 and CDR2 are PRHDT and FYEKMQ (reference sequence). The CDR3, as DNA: TGTGCCAGCAGCTTAGTTGTATACCCCAGGAGCAGCCAAAACATTCAGTACTTC. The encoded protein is CASSLVVYPRSSQNIQYF.

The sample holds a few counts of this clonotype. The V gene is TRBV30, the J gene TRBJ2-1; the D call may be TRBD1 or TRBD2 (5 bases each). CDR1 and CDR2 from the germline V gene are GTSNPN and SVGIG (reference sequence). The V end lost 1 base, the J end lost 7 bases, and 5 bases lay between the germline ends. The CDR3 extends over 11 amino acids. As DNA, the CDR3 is TGTGCCTGGAGTGGGGGGAATGAGCAGTTCTTC. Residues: CAWSGGNEQFF.

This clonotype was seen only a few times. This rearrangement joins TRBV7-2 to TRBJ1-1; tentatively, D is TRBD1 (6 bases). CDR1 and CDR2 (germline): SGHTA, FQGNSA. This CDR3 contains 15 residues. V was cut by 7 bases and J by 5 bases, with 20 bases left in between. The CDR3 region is CASTWEGTRPTEAFF. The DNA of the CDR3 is TGTGCCAGCACCTGGGAAGGGACAAGACCAACTGAAGCTTTCTTT. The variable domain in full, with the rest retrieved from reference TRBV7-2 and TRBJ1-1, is GAGVSQSPSNKVTEKGKDVELRCDPISGHTALYWYRQSLGQGLEFLIYFQGNSAPDKSGLPSDRFSAERTGGSVSTLTIQRTQQEDSAVYLCASTWEGTRPTEAFFGQGTRLTVV.

The CDR3 protein is CASRQGLAGTYNEQFF. As DNA, the CDR3 is TGTGCCAGCAGACAAGGACTAGCGGGGACCTACAATGAGCAGTTCTTC. The rearrangement uses TRBV6-1 and TRBJ2-1; 12 positions agree with TRBD2. The CDR3 sequence is 16 residues long. Germline V lookup: CDR1 MNHNS, CDR2 SASEGT. Trimming took 6 bases from V and 2 from J; bases not matched to a gene: 5.

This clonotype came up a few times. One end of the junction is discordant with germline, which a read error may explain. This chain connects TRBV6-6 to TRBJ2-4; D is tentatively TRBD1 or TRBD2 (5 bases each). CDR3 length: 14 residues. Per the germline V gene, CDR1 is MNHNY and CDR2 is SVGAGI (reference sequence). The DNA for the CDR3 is TGTGCCAGCAGTTACACAACACCGGGGACGACGTTGGACTTC. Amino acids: CASSYTTPGTTLDF.

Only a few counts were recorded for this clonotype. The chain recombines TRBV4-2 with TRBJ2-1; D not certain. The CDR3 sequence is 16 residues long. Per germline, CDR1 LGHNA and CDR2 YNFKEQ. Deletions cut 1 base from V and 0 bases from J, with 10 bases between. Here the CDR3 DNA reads TGTGCCAGCAGCCAAGGTCAATATAGCTCCTACAATGAGCAGTTCTTC. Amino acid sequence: CASSQGQYSSYNEQFF.

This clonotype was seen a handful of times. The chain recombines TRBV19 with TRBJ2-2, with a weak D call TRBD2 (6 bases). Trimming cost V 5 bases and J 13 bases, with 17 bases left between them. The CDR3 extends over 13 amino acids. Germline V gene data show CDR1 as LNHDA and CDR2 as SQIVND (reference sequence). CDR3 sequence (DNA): TGTGCCAGTAGTCCATGGGACTTTCCCCGGCTGTTTTTT. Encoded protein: CASSPWDFPRLFF.

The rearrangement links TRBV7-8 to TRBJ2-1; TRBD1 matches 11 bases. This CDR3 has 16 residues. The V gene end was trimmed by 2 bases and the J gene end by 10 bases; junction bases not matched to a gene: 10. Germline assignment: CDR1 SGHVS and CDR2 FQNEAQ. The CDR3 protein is CASSLRTGTGGGEQFF. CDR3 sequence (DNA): TGTGCCAGCAGCTTAAGGACCGGGACAGGGGGTGGGGAGCAGTTCTTC.